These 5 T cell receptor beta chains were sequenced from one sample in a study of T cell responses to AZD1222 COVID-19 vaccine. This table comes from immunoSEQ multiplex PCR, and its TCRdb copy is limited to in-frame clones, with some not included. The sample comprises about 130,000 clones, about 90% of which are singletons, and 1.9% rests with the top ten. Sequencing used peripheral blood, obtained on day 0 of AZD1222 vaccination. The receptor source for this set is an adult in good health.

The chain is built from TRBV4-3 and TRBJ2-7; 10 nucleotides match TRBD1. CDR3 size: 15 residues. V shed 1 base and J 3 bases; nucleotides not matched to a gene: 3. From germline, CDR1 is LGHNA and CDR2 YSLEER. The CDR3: CASSQVWTGGYEQYF. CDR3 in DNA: TGCGCCAGCAGCCAAGTCTGGACAGGGGGCTACGAGCAGTACTTC.

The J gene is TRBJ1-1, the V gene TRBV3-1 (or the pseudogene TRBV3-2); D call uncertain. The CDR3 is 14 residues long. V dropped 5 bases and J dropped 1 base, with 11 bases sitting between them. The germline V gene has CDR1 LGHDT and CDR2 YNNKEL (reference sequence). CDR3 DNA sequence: TGTGCCAGCAGCGTACGACGGGAGAACACTGAAGCTTTCTTT. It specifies CASSVRRENTEAFF.

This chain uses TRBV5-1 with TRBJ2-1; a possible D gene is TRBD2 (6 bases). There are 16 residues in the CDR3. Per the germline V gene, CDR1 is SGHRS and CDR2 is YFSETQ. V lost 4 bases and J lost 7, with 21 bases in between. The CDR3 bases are TGCGCCAGCAGCCCGGGACTCATGGCCCTAGTGAATGAGCAGTTCTTC. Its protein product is CASSPGLMALVNEQFF.

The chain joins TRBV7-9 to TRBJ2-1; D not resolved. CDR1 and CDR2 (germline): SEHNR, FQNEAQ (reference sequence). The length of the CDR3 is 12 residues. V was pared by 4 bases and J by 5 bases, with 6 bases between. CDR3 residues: CASSSENNEQFF. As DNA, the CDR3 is TGTGCCAGCAGCTCCGAAAACAATGAGCAGTTCTTC.

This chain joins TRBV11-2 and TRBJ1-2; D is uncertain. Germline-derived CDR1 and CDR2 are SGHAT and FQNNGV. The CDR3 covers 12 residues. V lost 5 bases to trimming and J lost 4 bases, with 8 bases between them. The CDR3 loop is CASSPDFYGYTF. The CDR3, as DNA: TGTGCCAGCAGCCCGGACTTCTATGGCTACACCTTC.